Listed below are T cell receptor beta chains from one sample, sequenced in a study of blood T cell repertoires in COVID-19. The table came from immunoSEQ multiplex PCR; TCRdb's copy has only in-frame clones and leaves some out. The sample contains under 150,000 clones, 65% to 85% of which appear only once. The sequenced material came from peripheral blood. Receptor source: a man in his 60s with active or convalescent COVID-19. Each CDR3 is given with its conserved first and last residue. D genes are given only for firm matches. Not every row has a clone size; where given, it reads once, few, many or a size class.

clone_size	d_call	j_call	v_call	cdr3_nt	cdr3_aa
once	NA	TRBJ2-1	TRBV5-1	TGCGCCAGCAGCTTGGGGGCCCAAATTATCGGTGAGCAGTTCTTC	CASSLGAQIIGEQFF
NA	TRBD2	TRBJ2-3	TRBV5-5	TGTGCCAGCAGCGTACGGACTAGCGGGAGAGTGTGGACAGATACGCAGTATTTT	CASSVRTSGRVWTDTQYF
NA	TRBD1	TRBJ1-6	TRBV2	TGTGCCAGCAGGACTTCAGGACAGGGAGAATCACCCCTCCACTTT	CASRTSGQGESPLHF
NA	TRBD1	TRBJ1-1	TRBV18	TGTGCCAGCTCGCGGGACAGCACTGAAGCTTTCTTT	CASSRDSTEAFF
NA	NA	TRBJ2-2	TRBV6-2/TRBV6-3	TGTGCCAGCAGTATTGGCTTCGGGGAGCTGTTTTTT	CASSIGFGELFF
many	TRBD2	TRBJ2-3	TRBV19	TGTGCCAGCACGACTAGCGGCTCAGATACGCAGTATTTT	CASTTSGSDTQYF
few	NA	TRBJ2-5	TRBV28	TGTGCCAGCAGAATTGAGGAGACCCAGTACTTC	CASRIEETQYF
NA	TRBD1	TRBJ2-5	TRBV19	TGTGCCAGTAGTACGACAGGGGGCCAAGAGACCCAGTACTTC	CASSTTGGQETQYF
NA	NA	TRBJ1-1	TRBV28	TGTGCCAGCAGTTTTAGGCGGGAGAACACTGAAGCTTTCTTT	CASSFRRENTEAFF
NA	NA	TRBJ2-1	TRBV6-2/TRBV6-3	TGTGCCAGCAGCTCCCCTCTTCGGGGTGAGCAGTTCTTC	CASSSPLRGEQFF
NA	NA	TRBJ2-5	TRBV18	TGTGCCAGCTCCCGAGTAGGGGGAGAGACCCAGTACTTC	CASSRVGGETQYF
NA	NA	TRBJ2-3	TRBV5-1	TGCGCCACCGAACCGGGACACCGTTCGGGCGGGAGCAGAGATACGCAGTATTTT	CATEPGHRSGGSRDTQYF
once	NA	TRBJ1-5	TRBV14	TGTGCCAGCAGCCAAGAAGGGGGGGTCAATCAGCCCCAGCATTTT	CASSQEGGVNQPQHF
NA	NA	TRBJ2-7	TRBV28	TGTGCCAGCAGTGTAACACACACCAGCTCCTACGAGCAGTACTTC	CASSVTHTSSYEQYF
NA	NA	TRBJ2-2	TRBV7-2	TGTGCCAGCAGAAGACCCAGGGACACCGGGGAGCTGTTTTTT	CASRRPRDTGELFF
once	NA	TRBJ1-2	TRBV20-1	TGCAGTGCTAGCAGGAAAGGCTACACCTTC	CSASRKGYTF
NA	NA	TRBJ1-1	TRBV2	TGTGCCAGCAGTGAATGGGCAGCCAAGAACACTGAAGCTTTCTTT	CASSEWAAKNTEAFF
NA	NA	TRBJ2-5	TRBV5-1	TGCGCCAGCAGCTTGGTTCCGGGGAAGGAGACCCAGTACTTC	CASSLVPGKETQYF
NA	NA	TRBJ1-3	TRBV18	TGTGCCAGCTCACCTCAGATACGGGGGGCTAACTCTGGAAACACCATATATTTT	CASSPQIRGANSGNTIYF
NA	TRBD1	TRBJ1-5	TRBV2	TGTGCCAGCACTCGGGACAGGAGCAATCAGCCCCAGCATTTT	CASTRDRSNQPQHF
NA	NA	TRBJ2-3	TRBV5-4	TGTGCCAGCAGCTCTAGCACTGGCACAGATACGCAGTATTTT	CASSSSTGTDTQYF
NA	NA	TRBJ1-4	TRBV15	TGTGCCACCGGTACAGGGTACTATGAAAAACTGTTTTTT	CATGTGYYEKLFF
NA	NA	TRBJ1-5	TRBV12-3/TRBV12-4	TGTGCCAGCAGGGGTACAGGGTTGCAGCCCCAGCATTTT	CASRGTGLQPQHF
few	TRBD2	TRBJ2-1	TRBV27	TGTGCCAGCAGGGTAGCGGGGGTGGGTTACAATGAGCAGTTCTTC	CASRVAGVGYNEQFF
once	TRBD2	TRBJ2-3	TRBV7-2	TGTGCCAGCAGCGCGACTAGCGGGAGTCAGGCAGATACGCAGTATTTT	CASSATSGSQADTQYF
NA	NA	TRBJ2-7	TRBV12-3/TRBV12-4	TGTGCCAGCAGCCAAGGGGTATCCTACGAGCAGTACTTC	CASSQGVSYEQYF
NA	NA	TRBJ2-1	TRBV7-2	TGTGCCAGCAGCTTAGTAGCCTACAATGAGCAGTTCTTC	CASSLVAYNEQFF
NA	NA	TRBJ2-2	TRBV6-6	TGTGCCAGCAGCTCCAGGGTATCGAACACCGGGGAGCTGTTTTTT	CASSSRVSNTGELFF
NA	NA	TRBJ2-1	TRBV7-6	TGTGCCAGCAGCACAGAGGTGGCTAGCAATCTACTTGAGCAGTTCTTC	CASSTEVASNLLEQFF
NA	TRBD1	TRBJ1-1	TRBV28	TGTGCCAGCAGTTTAGGGGGGCCAGGGGGCATCACTGAAGCTTTCTTT	CASSLGGPGGITEAFF
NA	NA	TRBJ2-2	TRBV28	TGTGCCAGCAGTCTCCGTACCGGGGAGCTGTTTTTT	CASSLRTGELFF
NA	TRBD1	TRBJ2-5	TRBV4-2	TGTGCCAGCAGCCAAGATCAGACAGGGGCCGGGACCCAGTACTTC	CASSQDQTGAGTQYF
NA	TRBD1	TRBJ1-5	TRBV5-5	TGTGCCAGCAGCTGGGGTTCAGGGGGTAATCAGCCCCAGCATTTT	CASSWGSGGNQPQHF
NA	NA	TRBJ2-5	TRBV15	TGTGCCACCAGCAGAGCAGGGGGGCGAGAGACCCAGTACTTC	CATSRAGGRETQYF
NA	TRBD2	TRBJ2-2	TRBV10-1	TGCGCCAGCAGGGGGGAAGCGGGAGGGAACACCGGGGAGCTGTTTTTT	CASRGEAGGNTGELFF
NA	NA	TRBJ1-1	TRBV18	TGTGCCAGCTCACCTACCAGAATGAACACTGAAGCTTTCTTT	CASSPTRMNTEAFF
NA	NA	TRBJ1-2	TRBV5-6	TGTGCCAGCAGCTTTGAAACAGGGTTCTCCTATGGCTACACCTTC	CASSFETGFSYGYTF
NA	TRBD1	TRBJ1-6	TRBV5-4	TGTGCCAGCAGCCCGGGACAGTTTGATTCACCCCTCCACTTT	CASSPGQFDSPLHF
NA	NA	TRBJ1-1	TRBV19	TGTGCCAGTAGTATTTTAAGGGGGAACACTGAAGCTTTCTTT	CASSILRGNTEAFF
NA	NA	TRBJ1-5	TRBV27	TGTGCCAGCAGTTTACTGTCCGGGAGCAATCAGCCCCAGCATTTT	CASSLLSGSNQPQHF